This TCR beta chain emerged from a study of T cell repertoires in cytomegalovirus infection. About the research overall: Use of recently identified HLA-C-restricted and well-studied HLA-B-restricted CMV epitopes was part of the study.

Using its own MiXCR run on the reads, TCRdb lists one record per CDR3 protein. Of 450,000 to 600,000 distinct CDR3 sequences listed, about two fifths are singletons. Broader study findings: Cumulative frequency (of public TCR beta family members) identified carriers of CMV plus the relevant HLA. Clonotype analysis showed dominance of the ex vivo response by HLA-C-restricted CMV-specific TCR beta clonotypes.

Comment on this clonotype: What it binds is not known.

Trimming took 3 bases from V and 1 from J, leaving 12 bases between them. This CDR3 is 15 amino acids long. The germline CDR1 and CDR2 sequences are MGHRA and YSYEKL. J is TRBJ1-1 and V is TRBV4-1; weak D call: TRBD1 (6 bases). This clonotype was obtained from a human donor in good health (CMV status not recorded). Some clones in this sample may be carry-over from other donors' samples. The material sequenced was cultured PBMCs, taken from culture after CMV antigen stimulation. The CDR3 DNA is TGCGCCAGCAGCCACGAGGACAGCCAGAACACTGAAGCTTTCTTT. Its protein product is CASSHEDSQNTEAFF.